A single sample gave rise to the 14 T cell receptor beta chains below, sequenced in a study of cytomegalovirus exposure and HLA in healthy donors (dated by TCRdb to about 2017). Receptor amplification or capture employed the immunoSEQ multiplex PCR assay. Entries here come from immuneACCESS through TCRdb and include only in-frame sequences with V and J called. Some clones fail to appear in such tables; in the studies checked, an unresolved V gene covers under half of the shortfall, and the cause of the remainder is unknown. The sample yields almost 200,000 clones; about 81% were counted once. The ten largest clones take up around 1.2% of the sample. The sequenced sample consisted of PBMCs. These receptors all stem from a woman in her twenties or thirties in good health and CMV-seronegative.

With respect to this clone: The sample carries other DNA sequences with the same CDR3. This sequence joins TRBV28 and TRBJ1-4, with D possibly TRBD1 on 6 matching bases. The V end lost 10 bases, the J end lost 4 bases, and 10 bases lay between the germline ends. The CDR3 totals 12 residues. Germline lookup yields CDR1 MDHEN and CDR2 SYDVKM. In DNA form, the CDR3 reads TGTGCCAACTCCAGGGGTAATGAAAAACTGTTTTTT. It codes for CANSRGNEKLFF.

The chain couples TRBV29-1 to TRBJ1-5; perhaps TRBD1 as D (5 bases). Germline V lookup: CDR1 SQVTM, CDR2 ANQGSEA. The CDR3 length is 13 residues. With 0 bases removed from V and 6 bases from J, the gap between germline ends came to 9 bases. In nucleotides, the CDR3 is TGCAGCGTTGAAGAGGGGAGGGGTCAGCCCCAGCATTTT. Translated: CSVEEGRGQPQHF.

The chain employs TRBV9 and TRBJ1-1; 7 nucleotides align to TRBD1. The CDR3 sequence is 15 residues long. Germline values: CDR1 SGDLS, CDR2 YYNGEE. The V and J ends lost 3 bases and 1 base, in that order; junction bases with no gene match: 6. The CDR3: CASSASGQANTEAFF. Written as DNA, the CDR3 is TGTGCCAGCAGCGCCAGCGGACAGGCGAACACTGAAGCTTTCTTT.

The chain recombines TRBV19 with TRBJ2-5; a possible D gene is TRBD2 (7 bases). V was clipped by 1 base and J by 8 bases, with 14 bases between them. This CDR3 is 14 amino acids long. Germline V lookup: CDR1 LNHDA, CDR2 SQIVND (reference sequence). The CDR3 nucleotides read TGTGCCAGTAGTATAGGTTGGGCGGGGGCAACCCAGTACTTC. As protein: CASSIGWAGATQYF.

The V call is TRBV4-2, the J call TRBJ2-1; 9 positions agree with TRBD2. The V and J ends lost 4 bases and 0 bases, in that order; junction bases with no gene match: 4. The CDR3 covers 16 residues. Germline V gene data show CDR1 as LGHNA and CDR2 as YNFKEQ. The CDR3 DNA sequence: TGTGCCAGCAGCCTCGTTAGCGGGAGCTCCTACAATGAGCAGTTCTTC. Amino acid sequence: CASSLVSGSSYNEQFF.

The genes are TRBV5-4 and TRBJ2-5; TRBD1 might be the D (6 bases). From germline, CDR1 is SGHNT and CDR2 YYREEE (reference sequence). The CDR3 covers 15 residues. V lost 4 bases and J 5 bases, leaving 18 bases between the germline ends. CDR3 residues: CASSDQGPTGETQYF. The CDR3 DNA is TGTGCCAGCAGCGACCAGGGACCCACAGGGGAGACCCAGTACTTC. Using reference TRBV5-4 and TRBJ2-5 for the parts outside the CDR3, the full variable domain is ETGVTQSPTHLIKTRGQQVTLRCSSQSGHNTVSWYQQALGQGPQFIFQYYREEENGRGNFPPRFSGLQFPNYSSELNVNALELDDSALYLCASSDQGPTGETQYFGPGTRLLVL.

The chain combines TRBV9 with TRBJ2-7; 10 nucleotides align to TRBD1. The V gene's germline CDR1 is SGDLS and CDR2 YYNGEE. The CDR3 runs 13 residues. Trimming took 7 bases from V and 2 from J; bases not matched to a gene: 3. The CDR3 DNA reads TGTGCCAGCGGGGACAGGGGCACCTACGAGCAGTACTTC. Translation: CASGDRGTYEQYF.

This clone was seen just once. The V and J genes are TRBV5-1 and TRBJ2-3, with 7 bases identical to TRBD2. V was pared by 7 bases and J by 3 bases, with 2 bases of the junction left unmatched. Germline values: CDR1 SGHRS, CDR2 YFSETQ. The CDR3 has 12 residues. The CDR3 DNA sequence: TGCGCCAGCGGCGGGAGTACAGATACGCAGTATTTT. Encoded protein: CASGGSTDTQYF.

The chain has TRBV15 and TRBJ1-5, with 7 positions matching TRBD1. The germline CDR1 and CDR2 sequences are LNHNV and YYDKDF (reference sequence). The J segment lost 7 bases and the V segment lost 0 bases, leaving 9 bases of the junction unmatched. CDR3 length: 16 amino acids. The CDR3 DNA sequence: TGTGCCACCAGCAGAGATGCCCGGGACAGCAGGCAGCCCCAGCATTTT. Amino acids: CATSRDARDSRQPQHF.

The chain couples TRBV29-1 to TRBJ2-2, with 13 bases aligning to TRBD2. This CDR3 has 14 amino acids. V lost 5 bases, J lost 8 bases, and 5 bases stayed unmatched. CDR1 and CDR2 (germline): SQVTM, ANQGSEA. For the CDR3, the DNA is TGCAGCGTTCCTCGGACTAGCGGGGGTGGGGAGCTGTTTTTT. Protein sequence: CSVPRTSGGGELFF.

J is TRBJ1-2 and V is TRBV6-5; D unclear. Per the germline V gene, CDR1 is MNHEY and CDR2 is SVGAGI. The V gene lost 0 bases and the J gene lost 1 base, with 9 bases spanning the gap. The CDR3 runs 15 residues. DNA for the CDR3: TGTGCCAGCAGTTACTCGGTTGGAGTTAACTATGGCTACACCTTC. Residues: CASSYSVGVNYGYTF.

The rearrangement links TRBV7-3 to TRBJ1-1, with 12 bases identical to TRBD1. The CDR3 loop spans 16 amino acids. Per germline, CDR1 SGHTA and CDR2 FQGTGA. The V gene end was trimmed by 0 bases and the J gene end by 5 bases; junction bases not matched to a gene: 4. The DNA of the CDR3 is TGTGCCAGCAGCTTAACGGGACAGGGGGCGCGGACTGAAGCTTTCTTT. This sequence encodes CASSLTGQGARTEAFF. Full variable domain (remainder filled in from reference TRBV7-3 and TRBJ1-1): GAGVSQTPSNKVTEKGKYVELRCDPISGHTALYWYRQSLGQGPEFLIYFQGTGAADDSGLPNDRFFAVRPEGSVSTLKIQRTERGDSAVYLCASSLTGQGARTEAFFGQGTRLTVV.

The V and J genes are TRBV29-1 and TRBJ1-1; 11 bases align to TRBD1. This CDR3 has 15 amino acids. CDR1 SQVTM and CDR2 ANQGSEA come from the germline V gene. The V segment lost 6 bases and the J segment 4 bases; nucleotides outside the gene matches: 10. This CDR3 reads CSVLGTGGSRTEAFF. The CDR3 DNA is TGCAGCGTCCTCGGGACAGGGGGTTCGCGCACTGAAGCTTTCTTT.

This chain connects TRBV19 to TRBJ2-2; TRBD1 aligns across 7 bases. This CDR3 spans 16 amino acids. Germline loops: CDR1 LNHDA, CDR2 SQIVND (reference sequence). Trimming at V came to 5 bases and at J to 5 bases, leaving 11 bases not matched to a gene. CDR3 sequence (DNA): TGTGCCAGTAGTTTAACCGGGACAGCGGTTACCGGGGAGCTGTTTTTT. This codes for CASSLTGTAVTGELFF.